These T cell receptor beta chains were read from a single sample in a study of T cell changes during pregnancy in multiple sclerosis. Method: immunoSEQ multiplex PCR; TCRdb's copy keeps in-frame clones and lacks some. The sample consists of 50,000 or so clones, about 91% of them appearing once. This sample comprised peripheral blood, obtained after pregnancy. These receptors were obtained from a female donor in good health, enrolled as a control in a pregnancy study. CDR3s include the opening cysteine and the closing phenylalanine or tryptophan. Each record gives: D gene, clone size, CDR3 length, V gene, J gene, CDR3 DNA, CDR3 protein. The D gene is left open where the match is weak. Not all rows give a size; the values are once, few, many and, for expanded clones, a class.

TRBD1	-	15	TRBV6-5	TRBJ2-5	TGTGCCAGCAGGCGTACAGGGGCCTCCCAAGAGACCCAGTACTTC	CASRRTGASQETQYF
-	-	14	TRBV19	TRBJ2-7	TGTGCCAGTAGTATACTAGGAAAGAACTACGAGCAGTACTTC	CASSILGKNYEQYF
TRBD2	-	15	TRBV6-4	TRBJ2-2	TGTGCCAGCAGGGGGACTAGCGGGGCCCCCGGGGAGCTGTTTTTT	CASRGTSGAPGELFF
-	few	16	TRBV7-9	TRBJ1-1	TGTGCCAGCAGCTTAGAGAGGACAGTAGGGAACACTGAAGCTTTCTTT	CASSLERTVGNTEAFF
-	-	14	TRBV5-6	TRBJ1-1	TGTGCCAGCAGCTCCGACTACAGGGAGTGGGAAGCTTTCTTT	CASSSDYREWEAFF
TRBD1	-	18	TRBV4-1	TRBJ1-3	TGCGCCAGCAGCCAAGCGGTCCCGGGACAGTTCTCTGGAAACACCATATATTTT	CASSQAVPGQFSGNTIYF
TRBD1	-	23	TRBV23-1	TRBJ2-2	TGCGCCAGCAACCAACGGGACAGGGCTAAGGCGGGTGGGATTTCGGGGGTAGTTTGGGAGCTGTTTTTT	CASNQRDRAKAGGISGVVWELFF
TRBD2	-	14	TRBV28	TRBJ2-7	TGTGCCAGCAGTTTAACTAGCGGGACCTACGAGCAGTACTTC	CASSLTSGTYEQYF
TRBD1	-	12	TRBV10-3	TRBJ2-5	TGTGCCATCAGCCAGGGGGAAGAGACCCAGTACTTC	CAISQGEETQYF
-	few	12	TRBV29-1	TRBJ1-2	TGCAGCGTCTTGGGACAAACAGATGGCTACACCTTC	CSVLGQTDGYTF
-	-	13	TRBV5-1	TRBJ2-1	TGCGCCAGCAGCTTGGTCGGTTACAATGAGCAGTTCTTC	CASSLVGYNEQFF
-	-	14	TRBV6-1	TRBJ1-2	TGTGCCAGCAGTGAACGGGGTTTTGGTTATGGCTACACCTTC	CASSERGFGYGYTF
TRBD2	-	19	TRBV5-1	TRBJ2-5	TGCGCCAGCAGCCGCCTGACTAGCGGGGGCAACCACTTTCAAGAGACCCAGTACTTC	CASSRLTSGGNHFQETQYF